The rows below give T cell receptor beta chains drawn from one sample of a study of blood T cell repertoires in COVID-19. Measured with immunoSEQ multiplex PCR; TCRdb has only the in-frame clones, and not every one. The sample holds 100,000 to 150,000 clones, approximately 74% seen once. The specimen was peripheral blood. The receptors were sampled from a man aged 55 to 70 with acute or convalescent COVID-19. Each CDR3 is given with its conserved first and last residue. The D gene is left open where the match is weak. Only some rows state a clone size, as once, few, many or a class for expanded clones.

j_call clone_size v_call d_call cdr3_nt cdr3_aa
TRBJ1-2 NA TRBV6-1 TRBD1 TGTGCCAGCAGTGAAACGGGACAGGGGAACTATGGCTACACCTTC CASSETGQGNYGYTF
TRBJ1-2 NA TRBV2 NA TGTGCCAGCAGTGATGGCAGGGGTGGCTATGGCTACACCTTC CASSDGRGGYGYTF
TRBJ2-5 NA TRBV30 TRBD2 TGTGCCTGGAGTAGGGACGGGAGGGCCGCTGAGACCCAGTACTTC CAWSRDGRAAETQYF
TRBJ1-1 once TRBV6-5 NA TGTGCCAGCAGTTTCCAACACGGAGCTGAAGCTTTCTTT CASSFQHGAEAFF
TRBJ1-2 NA TRBV28 NA TGTGCCAGCAGTTCACCCTCGACTGGAAACTATGGCTACACCTTC CASSSPSTGNYGYTF
TRBJ1-2 NA TRBV30 TRBD1 TGTGCCTGGAGTGGAGGGGGCTGGGATGGCTACACCTTC CAWSGGGWDGYTF
TRBJ1-2 NA TRBV7-9 TRBD1 TGTGCCAGCAGTTCCACAGGGGAAGGCTACACCTTC CASSSTGEGYTF
TRBJ1-4 NA TRBV18 NA TGTGCCAGCTCGGATAGTTCCGGGGGTGAAAAACTGTTTTTT CASSDSSGGEKLFF
TRBJ2-7 once TRBV18 NA TGTGCCAGCTCACCACTAGGGGCTGATAGAGAGCAGTACTTC CASSPLGADREQYF
TRBJ1-5 many TRBV19 NA TGTGCCAGTAGTATACAGGGGAGTCAGCCCCAGCATTTT CASSIQGSQPQHF
TRBJ2-3 NA TRBV7-3 NA TGTGCCAGCAGTAGAGGGAGCGCAGATACGCAGTATTTT CASSRGSADTQYF
TRBJ1-6 NA TRBV10-3 NA TGTGCCATCAGTGAGTCGCACAGTAATTCACCCCTCCACTTT CAISESHSNSPLHF
TRBJ1-1 NA TRBV6-1 TRBD1 TGTGCCAGCAGTGAACTAGGAGGATGGGACAGGGGGCGAGAGAACACTGAAGCTTTCTTT CASSELGGWDRGRENTEAFF
TRBJ2-7 NA TRBV10-3 NA TGTGCCATCAGTGAGAAAACAGGGCACGAGCAGTACTTC CAISEKTGHEQYF
TRBJ2-4 NA TRBV5-6 TRBD2 TGTGCCAGCAGCTTGCCGGGGAGGGCCGTTCAGTACTTC CASSLPGRAVQYF
TRBJ1-1 NA TRBV2 NA TGTGCCAGCAGCAATGACATGAACACTGAAGCTTTCTTT CASSNDMNTEAFF
TRBJ2-3 NA TRBV10-1 NA TGCGCCAGCAGGCCCGTCGGGGTTAGCACAGATACGCAGTATTTT CASRPVGVSTDTQYF
TRBJ2-3 NA TRBV1 NA TGCACCAGCAGAACCGCCGGGACTAGGGGCACAGATACGCAGTATTTT CTSRTAGTRGTDTQYF
TRBJ2-7 NA TRBV2 NA TGTGCCAGCGCGGCCGGGGTCTCAAACGAGCAGTACTTC CASAAGVSNEQYF
TRBJ2-1 NA TRBV5-1 NA TGCGCCAGCAGCTTGTCGCGGACTCCTCCCCATGAGCAGTTCTTC CASSLSRTPPHEQFF
TRBJ1-5 NA TRBV6-1 NA TGTGCCAGCAGTGAACCCCAACCTATTCAGCCCCAGCATTTT CASSEPQPIQPQHF
TRBJ2-5 NA TRBV28 NA TGTGCCAGCAGCCCAGGGGGCGGGAGAAAAGAGACCCAGTACTTC CASSPGGGRKETQYF
TRBJ2-5 NA TRBV5-1 TRBD1 TGCGCCAGCACCATGGGACAGACAAGCGGCGGGGAGACCCAGTACTTC CASTMGQTSGGETQYF
TRBJ1-5 NA TRBV24-1 NA TGTGCCACCAGTGATTCCCACCTGAGGGGGAATCAGCCCCAGCATTTT CATSDSHLRGNQPQHF
TRBJ1-3 NA TRBV19 NA TGTGCCAGTAGTTTCGGACTGAAATCGGACACCATATATTTT CASSFGLKSDTIYF
TRBJ1-1 NA TRBV7-9 NA TGTGCCAGCACCCGAGCCAACACTGAAGCTTTCTTT CASTRANTEAFF
TRBJ2-4 NA TRBV9 NA TGTGCCAGCAGTATCAGTGACAGAGTCAAAAACATTCAGTACTTC CASSISDRVKNIQYF
TRBJ2-1 NA TRBV5-6 TRBD2 TGTGCCAGCAGCCACATAGCGGGAGTAGGCAATGAGCAGTTCTTC CASSHIAGVGNEQFF
TRBJ2-1 NA TRBV9 TRBD2 TGTGCCAGCAGCGCGGGGACTAGCGGGGGGTTGAGCTCCTACAATGAGCAGTTCTTC CASSAGTSGGLSSYNEQFF
TRBJ1-6 few TRBV7-2 NA TGTGCCAGCAGCTTAAGGGGCACCGGGCAGGGGAAAAATTCACCCCTCCACTTT CASSLRGTGQGKNSPLHF
TRBJ2-7 NA TRBV27 TRBD2 TGTGCCAGCAGTTCCCTGGGTAGCGGGGCCTACGAGCAGTACTTC CASSSLGSGAYEQYF
TRBJ1-5 NA TRBV6-5 NA TGTGCCAGTAGCGGACGGGGCAATCAGCCCCAGCATTTT CASSGRGNQPQHF
TRBJ1-1 few TRBV6-1 NA TGTGCCAGCAGTGACCTTCGCGGGAACACTGAAGCTTTCTTT CASSDLRGNTEAFF
TRBJ1-4 NA TRBV6-6 NA TGTGCCAGCAGGCCAGAGGAGGATGAAAAACTGTTTTTT CASRPEEDEKLFF
TRBJ2-3 many TRBV19 TRBD1 TGTGCCTCGAAGGACAGGGCCTCCACAGATACGCAGTATTTT CASKDRASTDTQYF
TRBJ1-5 few TRBV5-8 NA TGTGCCAGCAAACAACCGGGACAAAGCAATCAGCCCCAGCATTTT CASKQPGQSNQPQHF
TRBJ1-5 NA TRBV7-9 NA TGTGCCAGCAGCCCGACGGGGAGTCAGCCCCAGCATTTT CASSPTGSQPQHF
TRBJ2-7 few TRBV29-1 TRBD2 TGCAGCGTTGGGGGCGGGAGAACCTACGAGCAGTACTTC CSVGGGRTYEQYF
TRBJ2-2 NA TRBV2 NA TGTGCCAGAGACAATGAAAACACCGGGGAGCTGTTTTTT CARDNENTGELFF
TRBJ1-2 NA TRBV7-9 NA TGTGCCAGCAGCAGGGTAATCGGGGGCTACACCTTC CASSRVIGGYTF
TRBJ1-2 once TRBV4-2 NA TGTGCCAGCAGCCAAGGTTCGGGGGAAATCTATGGCTACACCTTC CASSQGSGEIYGYTF
TRBJ2-1 few TRBV27 NA TGTGCCAGCAGGCCTCTGACAAGCTACAATGAGCAGTTCTTC CASRPLTSYNEQFF
TRBJ1-1 NA TRBV5-4 NA TGTGCCAGCAGCCGCCTGGCGAACACTGAAGCTTTCTTT CASSRLANTEAFF
TRBJ1-5 NA TRBV6-2/TRBV6-3 NA TGTGCCAGCAGCACGGGGGGCCAGCCCCAGCATTTT CASSTGGQPQHF
TRBJ1-1 NA TRBV4-2 TRBD1 TGTGCCAGCAGCCTTGCGATGAGGGGGCCGAACACTGAAGCTTTCTTT CASSLAMRGPNTEAFF
TRBJ2-2 NA TRBV12-5 TRBD2 TGTGCTAGTGGTAACGGGAGGGCCCGGAACACCGGGGAGCTGTTTTTT CASGNGRARNTGELFF
TRBJ2-7 NA TRBV21-1 NA TGTGCCAGCAGCAAAGGTTGGACTAGCGGGGGGTCCTCCTACGAGCAGTACTTC CASSKGWTSGGSSYEQYF
TRBJ2-1 NA TRBV7-9 TRBD2 TGTGCCAGCACCGAGGGGACTAGCGGGACCAATGAGCAGTTCTTC CASTEGTSGTNEQFF
TRBJ2-5 NA TRBV9 NA TGTGCCAGCAGCGTCGCAGCGGCGGAGACCCAGTACTTC CASSVAAAETQYF
TRBJ1-5 NA TRBV12-5 TRBD1 TGTGCTAGTGGTTTGGAATACAGGGGTAGCAATCAGCCCCAGCATTTT CASGLEYRGSNQPQHF